This T cell receptor beta chain is drawn from a study of blood T cell repertoires in COVID-19. Source study methods: Counts of nucleated cells, estimated from reference gene primer amplification, were obtained. Data came from immunoSEQ multiplex PCR; TCRdb stores just in-frame clones and leaves some out. That table supplies the V and J calls and clone size; D and trimming were determined from the DNA. The table lists fewer than 250,000 clones, around four fifths of them singletons. The length of the CDR3 is 16 residues. Trimming took 2 bases from V and 7 from J, leaving 15 bases between them. Germline V lookup: CDR1 MNHEY, CDR2 SMNVEV (reference sequence).

This clonotype was obtained from a human donor in a cohort sampled during active COVID-19. The sequencing sample was made of peripheral blood. This chain links TRBV27 with TRBJ1-6; D unresolved. The CDR3 DNA is TGTGCCAGCAGTTTACTTAACAGCTTACCCAATTCACCCCTCCACTTT. It translates to CASSLLNSLPNSPLHF.